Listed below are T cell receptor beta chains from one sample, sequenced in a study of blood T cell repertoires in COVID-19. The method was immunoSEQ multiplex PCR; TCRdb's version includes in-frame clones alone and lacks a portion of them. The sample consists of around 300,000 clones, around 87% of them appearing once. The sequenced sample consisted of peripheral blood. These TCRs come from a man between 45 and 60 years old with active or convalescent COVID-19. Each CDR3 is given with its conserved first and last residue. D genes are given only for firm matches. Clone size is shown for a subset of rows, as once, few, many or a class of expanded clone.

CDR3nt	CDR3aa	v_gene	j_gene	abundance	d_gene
TGCGCCAGCAGCCAAGATCGGGGTAATCAGCCCCAGCATTTT	CASSQDRGNQPQHF	TRBV4-3	TRBJ1-5	-	-
TGTGCCAGCAGCCTAGACAGCTCTGGGGCCAACGTCCTGACTTTC	CASSLDSSGANVLTF	TRBV7-6	TRBJ2-6	-	-
TGTGCCAGCAGTGGGCTCTCTAGACAGGGAGGTTACGAGCAGTACTTC	CASSGLSRQGGYEQYF	TRBV27	TRBJ2-7	-	-
TGTGCCAGCAGCGAACCGACAGGGGATGGGTATGGCTACACCTTC	CASSEPTGDGYGYTF	TRBV21-1	TRBJ1-2	-	-
TGTGCCAGCAGCTTAGGTGCGGGAGCCTACAATGAGCAGTTCTTC	CASSLGAGAYNEQFF	TRBV7-6	TRBJ2-1	-	TRBD2
TGTGCCAGCAGTGACGACAGGGGGGACACTGAAGCTTTCTTT	CASSDDRGDTEAFF	TRBV25-1	TRBJ1-1	-	TRBD1
TGTGCCAGCAGCGCTGGGACTAGCGGGGGGGAGCAGACCCAGTACTTC	CASSAGTSGGEQTQYF	TRBV9	TRBJ2-5	-	TRBD2
TGTGCCAGCAGTCCACCAGGGGGCGGTGGCTACACCTTC	CASSPPGGGGYTF	TRBV28	TRBJ1-2	-	TRBD1
TGCGCCAGCAGGGTTTCTAGCGCATCCTACGAGCAGTACTTC	CASRVSSASYEQYF	TRBV5-1	TRBJ2-7	few	-
TGTGCCAGCAGCCCCCAGACTAGCGGGGGTTACGGGCTCACAGATACGCAGTATTTT	CASSPQTSGGYGLTDTQYF	TRBV7-3	TRBJ2-3	-	TRBD2
TGTGCCAGCAGCTTGGTCAGATATTATGAAAAACTGTTTTTT	CASSLVRYYEKLFF	TRBV5-5	TRBJ1-4	few	-
TGTGCCAGCACGAAAGGGGAGGGGGGGAACACTGAAGCTTTCTTT	CASTKGEGGNTEAFF	TRBV6-5	TRBJ1-1	-	-
TGTGCCAGCAGCAAACGAGGGGGACAGTCGAAAGGAAACACCATATATTTT	CASSKRGGQSKGNTIYF	TRBV21-1	TRBJ1-3	few	-
TGTGCCAGCGGGGAGAGTAGAGGAGGTAGGAACACTGAAGCTTTCTTT	CASGESRGGRNTEAFF	TRBV4-2	TRBJ1-1	-	-
TGTGCCAGCAGCGTGGGGACTAGCGGTAGCACAGATACGCAGTATTTT	CASSVGTSGSTDTQYF	TRBV7-9	TRBJ2-3	-	TRBD2
TGCGCCAGCAGCCAAGAGGCAGTAAAATTCTCTGGGGCCAACGTCCTGACTTTC	CASSQEAVKFSGANVLTF	TRBV4-3	TRBJ2-6	-	-
TGTGCCAGTAGCCAGCGGGTAAGCTCCTACGAGCAGTACTTC	CASSQRVSSYEQYF	TRBV19	TRBJ2-7	few	-
TGTGCCTGGAGTGTAGGTCAGGGCCCGTTATTCTTC	CAWSVGQGPLFF	TRBV30	TRBJ2-1	-	-
TGTGCCAGCAGTTACTCGACAGGCTCTAATTCACCCCTCCACTTT	CASSYSTGSNSPLHF	TRBV6-5	TRBJ1-6	-	-
TGTGCCAGCAGTTTCCCGGGGGGGGAACTGTTTTTT	CASSFPGGELFF	TRBV28	TRBJ1-4	-	-
TGCAGCGTTGTTTCAGGGTCTGGCAATCAGCCCCAGCATTTT	CSVVSGSGNQPQHF	TRBV29-1	TRBJ1-5	-	-
TGTGCCAGCAGTCCAGGACAGGGAGGCACTGAAGCTTTCTTT	CASSPGQGGTEAFF	TRBV28	TRBJ1-1	-	TRBD1
TGTGCCAGCAGTTTACCGGGGTCGAACACTGAAGCTTTCTTT	CASSLPGSNTEAFF	TRBV28	TRBJ1-1	-	-